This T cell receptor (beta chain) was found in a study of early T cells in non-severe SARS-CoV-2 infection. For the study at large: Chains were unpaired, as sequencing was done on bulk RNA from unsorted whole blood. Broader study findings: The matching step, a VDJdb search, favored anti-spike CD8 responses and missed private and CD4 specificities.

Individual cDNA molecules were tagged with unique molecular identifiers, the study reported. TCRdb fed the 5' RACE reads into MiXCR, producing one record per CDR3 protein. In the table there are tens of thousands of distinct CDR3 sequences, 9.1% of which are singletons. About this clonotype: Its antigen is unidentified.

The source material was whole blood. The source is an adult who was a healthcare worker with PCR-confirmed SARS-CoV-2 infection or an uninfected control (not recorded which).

The CDR3 sequence: CSARDDGGALNEQFF. CDR3 bases: TGCAGTGCTAGAGATGATGGGGGAGCCCTAAATGAGCAGTTCTTC. The chain is built from TRBV20-1 and TRBJ2-1; D could derive from TRBD1 or TRBD2 (5 bases each). From germline, CDR1 is DFQATT and CDR2 SNEGSKA (reference sequence). V lost 0 bases and J lost 7, with 16 bases in between. The length of the CDR3 is 15 residues.